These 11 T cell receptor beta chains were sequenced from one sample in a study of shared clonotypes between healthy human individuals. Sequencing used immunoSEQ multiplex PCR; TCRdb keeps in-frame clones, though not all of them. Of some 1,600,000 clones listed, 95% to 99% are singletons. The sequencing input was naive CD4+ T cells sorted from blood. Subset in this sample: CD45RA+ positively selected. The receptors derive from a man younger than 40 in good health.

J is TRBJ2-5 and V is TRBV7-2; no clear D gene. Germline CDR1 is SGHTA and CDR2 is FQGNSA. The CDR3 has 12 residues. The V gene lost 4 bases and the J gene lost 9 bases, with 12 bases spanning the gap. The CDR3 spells CASSSSRLSQYF. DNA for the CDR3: TGTGCCAGCAGCTCCAGTCGGTTGTCCCAGTACTTC.

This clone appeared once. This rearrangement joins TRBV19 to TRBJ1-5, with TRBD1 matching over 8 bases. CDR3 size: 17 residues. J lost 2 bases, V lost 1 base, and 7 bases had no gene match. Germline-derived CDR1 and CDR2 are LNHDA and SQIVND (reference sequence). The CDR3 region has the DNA TGTGCCAGTAGTATAGCGCGGACAGGGAATCGCAATCAGCCCCAGCATTTT. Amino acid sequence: CASSIARTGNRNQPQHF.

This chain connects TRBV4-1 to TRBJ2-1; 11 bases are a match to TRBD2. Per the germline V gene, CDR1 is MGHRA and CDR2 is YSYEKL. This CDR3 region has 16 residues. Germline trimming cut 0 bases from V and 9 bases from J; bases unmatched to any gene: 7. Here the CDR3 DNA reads TGCGCCAGCAGCCAAGATGTAGCGGGAGGGTCTGGTGAGCAGTTCTTC. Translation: CASSQDVAGGSGEQFF.

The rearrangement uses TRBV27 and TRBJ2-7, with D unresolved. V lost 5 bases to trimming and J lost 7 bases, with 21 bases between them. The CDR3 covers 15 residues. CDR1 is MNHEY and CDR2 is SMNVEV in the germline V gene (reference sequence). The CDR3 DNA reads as TGTGCCAGCAGTCCCCAACCGGCCGTGCCGAGGGAGCAGTACTTC. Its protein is CASSPQPAVPREQYF.

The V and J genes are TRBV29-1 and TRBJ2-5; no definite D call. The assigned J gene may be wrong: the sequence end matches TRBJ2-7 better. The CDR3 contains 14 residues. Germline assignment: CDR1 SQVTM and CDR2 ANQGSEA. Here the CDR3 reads CSVGPLGRPYEQYF. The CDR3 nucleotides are TGCAGCGTTGGGCCTCTCGGCAGACCCTACGAGCAGTACTTC.

For the CDR3, the DNA is TGTGCCAGCAGTCTTCTCTCCATGCAGTTCTTC. It codes for CASSLLSMQFF. The gene calls are TRBV7-9 and TRBJ2-1; D gene uncertain. The CDR3 length is 11 residues. Trimming stripped 6 bases from V and 12 bases from J, with 12 bases between. Germline V gene sequence: CDR1 SEHNR, CDR2 FQNEAQ (reference sequence).

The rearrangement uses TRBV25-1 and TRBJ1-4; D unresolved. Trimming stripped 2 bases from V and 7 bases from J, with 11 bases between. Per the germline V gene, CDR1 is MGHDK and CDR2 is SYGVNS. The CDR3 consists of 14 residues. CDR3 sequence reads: CASSERASAEKLFF. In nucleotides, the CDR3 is TGTGCCAGCAGTGAAAGGGCGTCGGCTGAAAAACTGTTTTTT.

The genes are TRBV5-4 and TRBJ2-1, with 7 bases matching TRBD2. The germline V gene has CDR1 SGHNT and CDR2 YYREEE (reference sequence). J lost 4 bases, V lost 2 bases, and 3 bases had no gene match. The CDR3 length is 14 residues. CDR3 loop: CASSFGGGYNEQFF. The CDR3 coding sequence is TGTGCCAGCAGCTTTGGGGGAGGGTACAATGAGCAGTTCTTC.

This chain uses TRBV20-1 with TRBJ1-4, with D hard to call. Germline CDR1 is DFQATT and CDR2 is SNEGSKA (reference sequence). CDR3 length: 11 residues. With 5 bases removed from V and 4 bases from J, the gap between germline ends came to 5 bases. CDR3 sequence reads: CSAAFNEKLFF. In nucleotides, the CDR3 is TGCAGTGCTGCATTTAATGAAAAACTGTTTTTT.

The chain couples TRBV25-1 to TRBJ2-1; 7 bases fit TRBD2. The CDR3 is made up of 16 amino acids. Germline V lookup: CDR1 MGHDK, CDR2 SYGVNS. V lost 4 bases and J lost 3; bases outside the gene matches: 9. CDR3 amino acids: CASSAGGAGFYNEQFF. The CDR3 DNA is TGTGCCAGCAGTGCGGGGGGAGCGGGATTCTACAATGAGCAGTTCTTC.

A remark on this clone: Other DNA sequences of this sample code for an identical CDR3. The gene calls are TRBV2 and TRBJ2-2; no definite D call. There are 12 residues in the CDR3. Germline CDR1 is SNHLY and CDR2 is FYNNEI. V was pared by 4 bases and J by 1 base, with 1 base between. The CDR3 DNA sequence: TGTGCCAGCAGTGGGAACACCGGGGAGCTGTTTTTT. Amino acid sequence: CASSGNTGELFF.